The rows below give T cell receptor beta chains drawn from one sample of a study of Graves' ophthalmopathy and Graves' hyperthyroidism. In TCRdb, the multiplex PCR reads were re-called with MiXCR into one record per CDR3 protein. This sample yields approximately 540,000 distinct CDR3 sequences, of which approximately 35% are seen a single time; roughly 4% belongs to the top ten. The sequenced sample consisted of peripheral blood or thyroid tissue (not recorded which). The source of these receptors is an adult man with Graves' hyperthyroidism. Each CDR3 is given with its conserved first and last residue. The D gene is left open where the match is weak. A row's size may be missing; if present it is once, few, many or a size class.

>few|TRBD1|TRBJ2-5|TRBV9
TGTGCCAGCAGCGTTGACAGGGGGCTTCAAGAGACCCAGTACTTC
CASSVDRGLQETQYF
>many|NA|TRBJ1-1|TRBV12-3/TRBV12-4
TGTGCCAGCAGGTCGAGAGGTAGGGTAGACACTGAAGCTTTCTTT
CASRSRGRVDTEAFF
>NA|NA|TRBJ2-2|TRBV9
TGTGCCAGCAGCGTAGGTCGGACACCAGGGGGGGTGTATCCCGGGGAGCTGTTTTTT
CASSVGRTPGGVYPGELFF
>many|NA|TRBJ2-7|TRBV6-5
TGTGCCAGCAGTTACCAACCCTACGAGCAGTACTTC
CASSYQPYEQYF
>many|TRBD2|TRBJ2-2|TRBV11-2
TGTGCCAGCAGTCACGGGACTAGCGCCGGGGAGCTGTTTTTT
CASSHGTSAGELFF
>many|TRBD2|TRBJ2-5|TRBV20-1
TGCAGTGCTCTCGCGGGGGAGAGACAAGAGACCCAGTACTTC
CSALAGERQETQYF
>NA|NA|TRBJ2-1|TRBV7-8
TGTGCCAGCAGCTTAGTTAAGGCGGGACGCAATGAGCAGTTCTTC
CASSLVKAGRNEQFF
>many|NA|TRBJ1-1|TRBV5-1
TGCGCCAGCAGCGGTGTGGGAGTTACTGAAGCTTTCTTT
CASSGVGVTEAFF
>NA|TRBD2|TRBJ2-7|TRBV5-5
TGTGCCAGCAGCACCCCGGGACTAGCGGGAGAGCGCGAGCAGTACTTC
CASSTPGLAGEREQYF
>NA|NA|TRBJ1-3|TRBV5-6
TGTGCCAGCAGCTTTTCTGGTCCTGGAAACACCATATATTTT
CASSFSGPGNTIYF
>many|NA|TRBJ1-4|TRBV12-3/TRBV12-4
TGTGCCAGCAGCCCTTCCCTAAGTGAGGGTGAAAAACTGTTTTTT
CASSPSLSEGEKLFF
>many|NA|TRBJ1-5|TRBV24-1
TGTGCCACCAGTGATTGGGGGGAAAATCAGCCCCAGCATTTT
CATSDWGENQPQHF
>many|NA|TRBJ1-2|TRBV19
TGTGCCAGTAGGGAGCCTAACTATGGCTACACCTTC
CASREPNYGYTF
>NA|NA|TRBJ2-7|TRBV6-5
TGTGCCAGCTCAAAGCCGGGACCTGCCTACGAGCAGTACTTC
CASSKPGPAYEQYF
>few|NA|TRBJ1-3|TRBV2
TGTGCCAGCAGTGAGGGGGCTGGAAACACCATATATTTT
CASSEGAGNTIYF
>many|NA|TRBJ1-5|TRBV24-1
TGTGCCACCAGTGATATCGGGGGAAATCAGCCCCAGCATTTT
CATSDIGGNQPQHF
>once|NA|TRBJ2-6|TRBV20-1
TGCAGTGCTAGTGGCCTTGGGGCCAACGTCCTGACTTTC
CSASGLGANVLTF
>NA|NA|TRBJ2-5|TRBV7-9
TGTGCCAGCAGTCCACAAACGCCGGGGATAGAGACCCAGTACTTC
CASSPQTPGIETQYF
>once|TRBD1|TRBJ1-2|TRBV2
TGTGCCAGCAGTTCCTGGGGCATCGGACAGGGCTACGGCTACACCTTC
CASSSWGIGQGYGYTF